This T cell receptor beta chain was captured by sequencing in a study of PD-1 blockade in classical Hodgkin lymphoma. Overall study results and limits: Healthy donors were reported to have higher baseline TCR diversity than newly diagnosed patients. Complete responders had baseline diversity similar to newly diagnosed patients.

Time point: cycle 4 day 1 (C4D1), after 6 weeks of nivolumab. Each patient relapsed following autologous stem cell transplantation, and prior brentuximab vedotin exposure differed. The protocol was immunoSEQ multiplex PCR, while the TCRdb copy is restricted to in-frame clones and leaves out a portion. The table records 31,000 or so clones, about 72% of them present only once. Notes on this clone: Its specificity is unknown.

This clonotype originated in a human donor with classical Hodgkin lymphoma. The sequencing used peripheral blood mononuclear cells (PBMCs), collected before the fourth cycle of nivolumab.

The CDR3 region is CASGLAASYEQYF. For the CDR3, the DNA is TGTGCCAGCGGGTTAGCGGCCTCCTACGAGCAGTACTTC. This chain links TRBV2 with TRBJ2-7; tentatively, D is TRBD2 (6 bases). CDR1 SNHLY and CDR2 FYNNEI come from the germline V gene. V shed 8 bases and J shed 0 bases, with 11 bases lying between them. This CDR3 has 13 residues.